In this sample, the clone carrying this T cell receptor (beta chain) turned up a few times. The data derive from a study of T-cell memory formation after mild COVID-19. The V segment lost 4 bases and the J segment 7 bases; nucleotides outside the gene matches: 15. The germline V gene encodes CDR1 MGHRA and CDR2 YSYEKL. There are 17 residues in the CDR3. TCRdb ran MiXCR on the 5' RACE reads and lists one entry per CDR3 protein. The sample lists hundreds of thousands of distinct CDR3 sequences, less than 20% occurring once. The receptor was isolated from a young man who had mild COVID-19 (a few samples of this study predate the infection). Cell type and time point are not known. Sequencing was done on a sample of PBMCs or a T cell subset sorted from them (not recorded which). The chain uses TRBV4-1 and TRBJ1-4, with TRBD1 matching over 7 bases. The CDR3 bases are TGCGCCAGCAGCCGTCAGCCCGCCGGGACAGCGGCTGAAAAACTGTTTTTT. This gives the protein CASSRQPAGTAAEKLFF.